A selection of T cell receptor beta chains follows, all from one sample in a study of TIL therapy for anti-PD-1-resistant metastatic lung cancer. Sequencing was performed with immunoSEQ multiplex PCR; in TCRdb, only in-frame clones are kept and a portion is missing. The repertoire holds 50,000 to 60,000 clones, with around 64% as singletons. Material: tumor tissue, obtained at baseline. These receptors originate from a person between 25 and 80 years old with non-small cell lung cancer. Each CDR3 is given with its conserved first and last residue. A D gene is named only where the DNA matches it firmly. The size field is filled for only some rows; it gives once, few, many or a size class.

cdr3_nt cdr3_aa d_call v_call clone_size j_call
TGTGCCAGCAGCGTAGGTTTCGAGCAGTACTTC CASSVGFEQYF NA TRBV9 NA TRBJ2-7
TGTGCCATCAGTGAGAATCTAGAGGGATCGATTCAGTACTTC CAISENLEGSIQYF NA TRBV10-3 many TRBJ2-4
TGTGCCAGCAGCAAAGCCCTCGGCTACACCTTC CASSKALGYTF NA TRBV21-1 NA TRBJ1-2
TGTGCCAGCAGCCTAGGGGGGTTAATCTACAATGAGCAGTTCTTC CASSLGGLIYNEQFF NA TRBV7-8 NA TRBJ2-1
TGTGCCAGCAGCGAGGAGTCGGTGTCCTACGAGCAGTACTTC CASSEESVSYEQYF NA TRBV9 NA TRBJ2-7
TGTGCCAGCAGCCAAGCAGGGGGTTCTGGAAACACCATATATTTT CASSQAGGSGNTIYF TRBD1 TRBV4-2 NA TRBJ1-3
TGTGCCAGCAGCCCCGGGACAGGGGGCCCCTATGGCTACACCTTC CASSPGTGGPYGYTF TRBD1 TRBV9 NA TRBJ1-2
TGTGCCAGCAGCCCCCCGGGGACAGGGGGCAGGGGCTACACCTTC CASSPPGTGGRGYTF TRBD1 TRBV13 NA TRBJ1-2
TGTGCCACCAGCGGGACCTACGAGCAGTACTTC CATSGTYEQYF NA TRBV15 few TRBJ2-7
TGTGCCAGCTCACCACCGATCCGGGGAGAAAAACTGTTTTTT CASSPPIRGEKLFF NA TRBV18 NA TRBJ1-4
TGTGCCTGGAGTGTACACGGATACGAGCAGTACTTC CAWSVHGYEQYF NA TRBV30 NA TRBJ2-7
TGTGCCAGCAGTAGTTCAGGGTTCTATGGCTACACCTTC CASSSSGFYGYTF NA TRBV27 NA TRBJ1-2
TGTGCCGGATCCAGCAGAGGGGGGGCTAACACTGAAGCTTTCTTT CAGSSRGGANTEAFF NA TRBV28 once TRBJ1-1
TGTGCCAGCAGCTTGGTCGGGCGAGGGATGTACCAAGAGACCCAGTACTTC CASSLVGRGMYQETQYF NA TRBV5-6 NA TRBJ2-5
TGTGCCAGCAGCTACGCTGGGGCCAGAGAGAATACGCAGTATTTT CASSYAGARENTQYF NA TRBV5-6 few TRBJ2-3
TGTGCCAGCAGTCCCCCGGGACAGTCCTACGAGCAGTACTTC CASSPPGQSYEQYF TRBD1 TRBV5-6 NA TRBJ2-7
TGTGCCAGCAGTGAAGAGGATACGCAGTATTTT CASSEEDTQYF NA TRBV2 NA TRBJ2-3
TGTGCCAGCAGCTTGTCCGGCAATTATAATTCACCCCTCCACTTT CASSLSGNYNSPLHF NA TRBV5-6 NA TRBJ1-6
TGCGCCAGCAGCTCCTCCCCTCATACCAACTACGAGCAGTACTTC CASSSSPHTNYEQYF NA TRBV5-1 NA TRBJ2-7
TGTGCCAGCAGCTTAGTTCACGACTACGAGCAGTACTTC CASSLVHDYEQYF NA TRBV7-2 once TRBJ2-7
TGTGCCTGGAGTGTCGGCCTCCAAGAGACCCAGTACTTC CAWSVGLQETQYF NA TRBV30 NA TRBJ2-5
TGTGCCGCTTCTCCAGGGGGCTCTGGAAACACCATATATTTT CAASPGGSGNTIYF TRBD1 TRBV15 NA TRBJ1-3
TGTGCCAGCAGCTTAATGGCGGGACCGACCCCTAGTGACTACACCTTC CASSLMAGPTPSDYTF NA TRBV7-3 NA TRBJ1-2
TGTGCCAGCAGTTACCCGCCGACAGGGCCACAGAGATACGAGCAGTACTTC CASSYPPTGPQRYEQYF TRBD1 TRBV6-7 NA TRBJ2-7
TGCGCCAGCAGCCTCTCCGGGCGCACAGATACGCAGTATTTT CASSLSGRTDTQYF NA TRBV4-3 NA TRBJ2-3
TGCGCCAGCAGCCTTTGGGACAGTCCTAGCTCTGGAAACACCATATATTTT CASSLWDSPSSGNTIYF TRBD1 TRBV4-1 NA TRBJ1-3
TGTGCCAGCAGCTTAAGGGGCCTGGGGATCACAGATACGCAGTATTTT CASSLRGLGITDTQYF NA TRBV7-6 once TRBJ2-3
TGTGCCAGCTCACCAGAACAGGGGCAGCCCCAGCATTTT CASSPEQGQPQHF TRBD1 TRBV18 medium-sized TRBJ1-5
TGTGCCAGCAGATCGGGACAGGGGAGTGGTTCACCCCTCCACTTT CASRSGQGSGSPLHF TRBD1 TRBV6-1 NA TRBJ1-6
TGTGCCAGCAGCTTAAGGGGTAGGGGGCCCGGGGAGCTGTTTTTT CASSLRGRGPGELFF TRBD1 TRBV7-8 NA TRBJ2-2
TGTGCCAGCAGTTTATCTTATGTTGGGACGGGGAACACCGGGGAGCTGTTTTTT CASSLSYVGTGNTGELFF NA TRBV27 once TRBJ2-2
TGTGCCAGCAGCTTGGGACTAGCGGGGGCAGATACGCAGTATTTT CASSLGLAGADTQYF TRBD2 TRBV5-8 once TRBJ2-3
TGCGCCAGCAGCTGGACAGCGAATAATGAAAAACTGTTTTTT CASSWTANNEKLFF NA TRBV5-1 once TRBJ1-4
TGTGCCAGCAGTCCCCGGACAGATCTCCAAGAGACCCAGTACTTC CASSPRTDLQETQYF NA TRBV27 NA TRBJ2-5
TGTGCCATCAGACCAGCGGGAGCCGACTTCGGGGATACGCAGTATTTT CAIRPAGADFGDTQYF TRBD2 TRBV10-3 once TRBJ2-3
TGTGCCAGCAGTCGCCGGGACAACTACGAGCAGTACTTC CASSRRDNYEQYF NA TRBV6-5 NA TRBJ2-7
TGTGCCAGCAGCGTAGCACTAGGAGATACGCAGTATTTT CASSVALGDTQYF NA TRBV9 NA TRBJ2-3
TGTGCCAGCAGCTTAGGAGGGGGCAAACCTGAAGCTTTCTTT CASSLGGGKPEAFF TRBD1 TRBV11-3 NA TRBJ1-1
TGCGCCAGCAGCCTGGGAGGGATAACTGAAGCTTTCTTT CASSLGGITEAFF NA TRBV4-1 few TRBJ1-1
TGCGCCAGCAGCTTGGGCGAAGAGACCCAGTACTTC CASSLGEETQYF NA TRBV5-1 NA TRBJ2-5
TGCGCCAGCAGCCGGGGGGAACCCGGTATTTCACCCCTCCACTTT CASSRGEPGISPLHF NA TRBV5-1 NA TRBJ1-6
TGTGCCAGCAGCCTCGGGTCCCCAGAGACCCAGTACTTC CASSLGSPETQYF NA TRBV11-3 NA TRBJ2-5
TGTGCCAGCAGCTTAGTCCCGGGCCCTGGGGTAGATACGCAGTATTTT CASSLVPGPGVDTQYF NA TRBV11-3 NA TRBJ2-3
TGTGCAAGTCGCCCTTGGACATTCTACGAGCAGTACTTC CASRPWTFYEQYF NA TRBV12-2 NA TRBJ2-7
TGTGCCAGCAGTGATTCGAGGGAAGCTCAGCCCCAGCATTTT CASSDSREAQPQHF NA TRBV25-1 NA TRBJ1-5
TGTGCCAGCAGCTTAGGCACCGGGACAGCTATTAATTCACCCCTCCACTTT CASSLGTGTAINSPLHF TRBD1 TRBV11-1 NA TRBJ1-6
TGTGCCAGCAGCTTGACAGGGCCATGGGGTGAAAAACTGTTTTTT CASSLTGPWGEKLFF NA TRBV5-4 once TRBJ1-4
TGTGCCAGCAGCGCCCCAGGGGATACTGGAGGCTACACCTTC CASSAPGDTGGYTF NA TRBV9 NA TRBJ1-2
TGTGCCAGCGGGACAGGGGGAACCTACGAGCAGTACTTC CASGTGGTYEQYF TRBD1 TRBV28 NA TRBJ2-7
TGTGCCAGCAGCGTAGGCAGTAGCGGGAGCGTCAATGAGCAGTTCTTC CASSVGSSGSVNEQFF TRBD2 TRBV9 NA TRBJ2-1
TGTGCCAGCAGCCTACTAGGCCGTTTCGCAGATACGCAGTATTTT CASSLLGRFADTQYF NA TRBV9 NA TRBJ2-3
TGTGCCAGCAGTTTATCTGGCGGGGATTACTACAATGAGCAGTTCTTC CASSLSGGDYYNEQFF NA TRBV27 NA TRBJ2-1
TGTGCCAGCAGCTTAGTAAGGGGTGAAGCTTTCTTT CASSLVRGEAFF NA TRBV7-8 NA TRBJ1-1
TGCGCCAGCACCCTAGGTGGGGGGGCGTACGAGCAGTACTTC CASTLGGGAYEQYF NA TRBV4-1 many TRBJ2-7